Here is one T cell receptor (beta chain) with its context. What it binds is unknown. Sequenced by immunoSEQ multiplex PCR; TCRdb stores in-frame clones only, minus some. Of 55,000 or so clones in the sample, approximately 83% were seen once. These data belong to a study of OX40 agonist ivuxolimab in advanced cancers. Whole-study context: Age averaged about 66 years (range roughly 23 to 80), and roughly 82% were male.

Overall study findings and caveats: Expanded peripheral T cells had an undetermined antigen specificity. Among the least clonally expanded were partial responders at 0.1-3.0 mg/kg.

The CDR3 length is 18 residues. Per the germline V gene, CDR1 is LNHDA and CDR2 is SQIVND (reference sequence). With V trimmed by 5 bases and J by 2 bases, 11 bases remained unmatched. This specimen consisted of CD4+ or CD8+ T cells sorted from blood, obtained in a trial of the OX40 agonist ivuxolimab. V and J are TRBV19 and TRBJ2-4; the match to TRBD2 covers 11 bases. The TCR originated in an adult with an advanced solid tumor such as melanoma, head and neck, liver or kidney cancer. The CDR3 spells CASSGGLAATKTKNIQYF. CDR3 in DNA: TGTGCCAGTAGTGGGGGACTAGCGGCGACCAAGACCAAAAACATTCAGTACTTC.